The source of this TCR beta chain is a study of cytotoxic CD8 clonotypes in ibrutinib-treated CLL. Study-wide findings and caveats: Sustained-remission patients were sampled at different times than progressing patients were. Baseline clonality, above age-matched healthy donor levels, tracked circulating CD8+ T-cell counts.

Deep sequencing aimed at 1 in 200,000 to 1 in 1 million T cells' resolution. Profiling relied on immunoSEQ multiplex PCR, and the TCRdb table lists in-frame clones only, not all of them. The sample lists 300,000 or so clones, 67% occurring once. The length of the CDR3 is 15 residues. Trimming pared 2 bases from V and 0 bases from J, leaving 9 bases between. The germline gives CDR1 SGHTA, CDR2 FQGNSA. A word on this clone: As yet, its antigen is unknown.

The chain carries TRBV7-2 and TRBJ2-3; D is perhaps TRBD1 (6 bases). Material: PBMCs, obtained after 36 months of ibrutinib treatment. The receptor's source is a human donor with chronic lymphocytic leukemia. CDR3 nucleotides: TGTGCCAGCAGCTTATGGGGGCCGAGCACAGATACGCAGTATTTT. Its protein is CASSLWGPSTDTQYF.